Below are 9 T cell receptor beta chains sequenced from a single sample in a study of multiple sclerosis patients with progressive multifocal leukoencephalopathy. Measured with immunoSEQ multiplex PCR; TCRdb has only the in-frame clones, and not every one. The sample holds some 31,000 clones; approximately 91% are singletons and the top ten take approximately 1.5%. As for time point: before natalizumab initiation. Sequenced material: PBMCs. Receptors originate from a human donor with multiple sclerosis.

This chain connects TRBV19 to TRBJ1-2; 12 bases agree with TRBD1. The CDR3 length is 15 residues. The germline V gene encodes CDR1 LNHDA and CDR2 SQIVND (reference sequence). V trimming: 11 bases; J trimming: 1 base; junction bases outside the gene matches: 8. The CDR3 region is CAAGTGGAGNYGYTF. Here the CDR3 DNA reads TGTGCCGCCGGGACAGGGGGCGCAGGTAACTATGGCTACACCTTC. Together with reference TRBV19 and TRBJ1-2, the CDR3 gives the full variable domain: DGGITQSPKYLFRKEGQNVTLSCEQNLNHDAMYWYRQDPGQGLRLIYYSQIVNDFQKGDIAEGYSVSREKKESFPLTVTSAQKNPTAFYLCAAGTGGAGNYGYTFGSGTRLTVV.

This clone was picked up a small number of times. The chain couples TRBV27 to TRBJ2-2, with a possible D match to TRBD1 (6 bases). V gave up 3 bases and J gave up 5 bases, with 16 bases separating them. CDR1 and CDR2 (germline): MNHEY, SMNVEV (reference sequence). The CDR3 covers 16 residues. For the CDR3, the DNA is TGTGCCAGCAGTTTCGTAGGGGGAGAGGGTACCGGGGAGCTGTTTTTT. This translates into CASSFVGGEGTGELFF.

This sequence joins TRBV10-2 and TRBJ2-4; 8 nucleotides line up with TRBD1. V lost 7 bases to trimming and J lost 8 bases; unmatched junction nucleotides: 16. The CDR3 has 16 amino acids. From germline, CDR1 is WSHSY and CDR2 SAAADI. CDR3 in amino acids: CASKGDRRRDRDIQYF. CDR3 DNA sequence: TGCGCCAGCAAAGGGGACAGGCGACGGGATCGGGACATTCAGTACTTC.

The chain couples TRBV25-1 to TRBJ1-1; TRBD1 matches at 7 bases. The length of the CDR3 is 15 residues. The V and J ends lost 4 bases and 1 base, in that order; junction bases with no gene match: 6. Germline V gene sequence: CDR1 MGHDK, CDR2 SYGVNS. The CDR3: CASSAPTGRNTEAFF. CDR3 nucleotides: TGTGCCAGCAGTGCGCCGACAGGGCGGAACACTGAAGCTTTCTTT.

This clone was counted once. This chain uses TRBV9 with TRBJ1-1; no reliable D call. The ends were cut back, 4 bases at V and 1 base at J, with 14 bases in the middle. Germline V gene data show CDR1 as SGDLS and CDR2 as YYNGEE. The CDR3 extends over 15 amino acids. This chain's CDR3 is CASSFDPSPNTEAFF. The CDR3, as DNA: TGTGCCAGCAGCTTTGACCCCTCCCCGAACACTGAAGCTTTCTTT. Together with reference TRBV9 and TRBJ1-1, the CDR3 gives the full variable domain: DSGVTQTPKHLITATGQRVTLRCSPRSGDLSVYWYQQSLDQGLQFLIQYYNGEERAKGNILERFSAQQFPDLHSELNLSSLELGDSALYFCASSFDPSPNTEAFFGQGTRLTVV.

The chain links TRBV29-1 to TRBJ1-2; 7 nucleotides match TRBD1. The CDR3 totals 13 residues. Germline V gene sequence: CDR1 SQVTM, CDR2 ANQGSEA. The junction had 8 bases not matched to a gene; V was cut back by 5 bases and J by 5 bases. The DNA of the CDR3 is TGCAGCGTTTGGGAGGGGGCAGAGTATGGCTACACCTTC. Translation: CSVWEGAEYGYTF.

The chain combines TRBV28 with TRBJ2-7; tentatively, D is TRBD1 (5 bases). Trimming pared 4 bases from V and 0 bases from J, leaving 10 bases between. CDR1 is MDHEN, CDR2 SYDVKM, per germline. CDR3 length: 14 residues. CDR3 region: CASSSIRVSYEQYF. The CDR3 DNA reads TGTGCCAGCAGTTCGATCAGGGTCTCCTACGAGCAGTACTTC.

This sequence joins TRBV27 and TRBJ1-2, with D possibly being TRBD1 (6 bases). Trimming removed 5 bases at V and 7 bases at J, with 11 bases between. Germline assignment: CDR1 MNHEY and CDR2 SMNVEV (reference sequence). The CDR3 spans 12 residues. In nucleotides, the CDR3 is TGTGCCAGCAGTCCACAGGGATCTGGCTACACCTTC. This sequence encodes CASSPQGSGYTF.

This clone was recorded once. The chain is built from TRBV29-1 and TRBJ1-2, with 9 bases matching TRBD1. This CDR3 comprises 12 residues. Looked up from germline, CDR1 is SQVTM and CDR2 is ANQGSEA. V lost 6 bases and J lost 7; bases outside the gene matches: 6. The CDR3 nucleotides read TGCAGCGTGGGACAGGGTGAGCTTGGCTACACCTTC. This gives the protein CSVGQGELGYTF.